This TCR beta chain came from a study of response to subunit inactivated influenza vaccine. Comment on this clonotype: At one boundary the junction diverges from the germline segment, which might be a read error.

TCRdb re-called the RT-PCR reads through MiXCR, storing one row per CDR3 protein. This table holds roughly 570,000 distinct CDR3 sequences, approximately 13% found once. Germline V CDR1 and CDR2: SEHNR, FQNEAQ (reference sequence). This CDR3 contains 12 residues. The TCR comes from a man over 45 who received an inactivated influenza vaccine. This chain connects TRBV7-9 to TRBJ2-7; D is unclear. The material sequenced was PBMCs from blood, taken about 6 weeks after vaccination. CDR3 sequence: CASILSQDEQYF. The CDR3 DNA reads TGTGCCAGCATCTTAAGTCAGGACGAGCAGTACTTC.